This TCR beta chain originates from a study of monozygotic twins with inflammatory bowel disease. Whole-study findings and limits: Especially where disease activity was present, IBD patients had fewer clonotypes in common with others than healthy twins did. Among the T cells, different subtypes could not be distinguished.

There are 17 residues in the CDR3. In germline, CDR1 is LNHDA, CDR2 SQIVND (reference sequence). Reanalyzing the 5' RACE reads, TCRdb keeps one entry per CDR3 protein, without DNA. The ten top clones account for more than 2%, within a sample of about 440,000 distinct CDR3 sequences. As for this clonotype: The antigen remains undetermined.

This chain joins TRBV19 and TRBJ1-6; TCRdb picks TRBD1, but there is no DNA to check that call. The source material was blood. The receptor was isolated from a human donor with ulcerative colitis or Crohn's disease, or a healthy co-twin of an affected twin (not recorded which). This CDR3 is CASSIRQQPYYNSPLHF.